The following is a TCR beta chain sequence with its context. Naive CD8 cells were CD45RO-negative, positively selected for CCR7, excluding terminally differentiated effector memory CD45RA+ cells. The data belong to a study of shared clonotypes between healthy human individuals. There are 14 residues in the CDR3. CDR1 and CDR2 from the germline V gene are MGHRA and YSYEKL. V lost 1 base to trimming and J lost 9 bases; unmatched junction nucleotides: 2. Some clones are missing from TCRdb's copy, which holds only in-frame ones; the method was immunoSEQ multiplex PCR. The top ten clones hold 1.2% of a sample with roughly 2,000,000 clones, approximately 94% of them seen once.

The chain uses TRBV4-1 and TRBJ2-1; 11 bases fit TRBD2. This receptor was obtained from a man younger than 35 in good health. Sequencing was carried out using naive CD8+ T cells sorted from blood. CDR3 region: CASSQVAGGGEQFF. CDR3 nucleotides: TGCGCCAGCAGCCAAGTAGCGGGAGGGGGTGAGCAGTTCTTC.